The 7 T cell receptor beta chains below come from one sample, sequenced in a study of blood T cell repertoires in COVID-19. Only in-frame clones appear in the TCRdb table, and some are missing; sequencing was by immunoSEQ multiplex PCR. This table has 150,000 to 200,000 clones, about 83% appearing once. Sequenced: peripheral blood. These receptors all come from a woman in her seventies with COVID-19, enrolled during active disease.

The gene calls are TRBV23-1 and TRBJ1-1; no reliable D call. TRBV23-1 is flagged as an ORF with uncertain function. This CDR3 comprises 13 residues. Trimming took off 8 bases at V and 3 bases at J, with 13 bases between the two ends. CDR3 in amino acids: CASPADPDTEAFF. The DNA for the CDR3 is TGCGCCAGCCCCGCCGATCCGGACACTGAAGCTTTCTTT.

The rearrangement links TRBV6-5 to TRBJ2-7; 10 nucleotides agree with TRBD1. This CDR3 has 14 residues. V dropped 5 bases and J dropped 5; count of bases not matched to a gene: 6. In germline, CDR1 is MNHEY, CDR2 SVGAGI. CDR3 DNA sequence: TGTGCCAGCAGTAACGACAGGGGGCGGAACGAGCAGTACTTC. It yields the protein CASSNDRGRNEQYF.

The CDR3 spells CASSAQSTDTQYF. Written as DNA, the CDR3 is TGTGCCAGCAGTGCTCAGTCCACAGATACGCAGTATTTT. The chain employs TRBV6-4 and TRBJ2-3; no firm D call. V lost 4 bases and J lost 2, with 7 bases in between. Germline V gene sequence: CDR1 MRHNA, CDR2 SNTAGT. The CDR3 length is 13 residues.

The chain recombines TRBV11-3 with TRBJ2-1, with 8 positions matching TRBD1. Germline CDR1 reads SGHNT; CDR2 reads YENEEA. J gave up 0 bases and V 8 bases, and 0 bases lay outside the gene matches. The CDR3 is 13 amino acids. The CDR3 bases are TGTGCCAGCGGGACAGGCTCCTACAATGAGCAGTTCTTC. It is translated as CASGTGSYNEQFF.

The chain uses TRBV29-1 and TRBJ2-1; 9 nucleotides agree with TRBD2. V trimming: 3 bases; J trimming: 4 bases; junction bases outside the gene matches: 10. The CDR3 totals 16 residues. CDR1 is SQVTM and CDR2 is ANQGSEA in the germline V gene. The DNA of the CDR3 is TGCAGCGTTGATAGTGTGAGACTAGCGGAATACAATGAGCAGTTCTTC. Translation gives CSVDSVRLAEYNEQFF.

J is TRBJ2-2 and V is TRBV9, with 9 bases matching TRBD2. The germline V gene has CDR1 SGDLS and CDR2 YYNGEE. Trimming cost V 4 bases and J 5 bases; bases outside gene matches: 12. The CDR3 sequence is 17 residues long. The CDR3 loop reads CASSSLVLAGRTGELFF. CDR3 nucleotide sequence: TGTGCCAGCAGCTCCCTGGTGCTAGCGGGACGAACCGGGGAGCTGTTTTTT.

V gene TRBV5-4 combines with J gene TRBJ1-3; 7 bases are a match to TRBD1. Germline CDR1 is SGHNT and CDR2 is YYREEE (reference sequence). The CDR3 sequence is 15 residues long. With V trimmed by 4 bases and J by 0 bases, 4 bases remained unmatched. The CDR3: CASSKDRASGNTIYF. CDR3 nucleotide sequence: TGTGCCAGCAGCAAAGACAGGGCCTCTGGAAACACCATATATTTT.